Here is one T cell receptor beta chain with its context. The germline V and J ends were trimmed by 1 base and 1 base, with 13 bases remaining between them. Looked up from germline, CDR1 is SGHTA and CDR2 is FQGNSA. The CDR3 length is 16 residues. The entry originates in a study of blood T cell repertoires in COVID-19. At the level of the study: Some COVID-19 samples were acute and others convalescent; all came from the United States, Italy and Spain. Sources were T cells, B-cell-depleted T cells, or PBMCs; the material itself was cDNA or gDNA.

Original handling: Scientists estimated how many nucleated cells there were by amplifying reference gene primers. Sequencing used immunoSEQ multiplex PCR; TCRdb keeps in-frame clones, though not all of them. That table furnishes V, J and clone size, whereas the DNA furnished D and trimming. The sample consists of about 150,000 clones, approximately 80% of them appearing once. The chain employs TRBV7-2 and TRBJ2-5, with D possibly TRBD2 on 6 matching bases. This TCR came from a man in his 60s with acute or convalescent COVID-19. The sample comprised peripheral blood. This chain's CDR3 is CASSLVRRRGQETQYF. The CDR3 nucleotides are TGTGCCAGCAGCTTAGTCCGGCGGCGGGGCCAAGAGACCCAGTACTTC.